This T cell receptor beta chain derives from a study of blood T cell repertoires in COVID-19. Across the whole study: T cells, B-cell-depleted T cells, or PBMCs provided the cDNA or gDNA that served as material.

TCRdb's table, derived via immunoSEQ multiplex PCR, lists solely in-frame clones and lacks some. The table shows 86,000 or so clones, with roughly four fifths occurring only once. Per the germline V gene, CDR1 is SGHRS and CDR2 is YFSETQ. The CDR3 is 13 amino acids. V lost 5 bases to trimming and J lost 10 bases, with 13 bases between them. This receptor was obtained from a woman of 80 years or more with acute or convalescent COVID-19. Sequencing input: peripheral blood. The chain links TRBV5-1 to TRBJ1-6; TRBD1 might be the D (5 bases). CDR3 nucleotides: TGCGCCAGCAGAGACGAAAGGGGCTCACCCCTCCACTTT. It translates to CASRDERGSPLHF.